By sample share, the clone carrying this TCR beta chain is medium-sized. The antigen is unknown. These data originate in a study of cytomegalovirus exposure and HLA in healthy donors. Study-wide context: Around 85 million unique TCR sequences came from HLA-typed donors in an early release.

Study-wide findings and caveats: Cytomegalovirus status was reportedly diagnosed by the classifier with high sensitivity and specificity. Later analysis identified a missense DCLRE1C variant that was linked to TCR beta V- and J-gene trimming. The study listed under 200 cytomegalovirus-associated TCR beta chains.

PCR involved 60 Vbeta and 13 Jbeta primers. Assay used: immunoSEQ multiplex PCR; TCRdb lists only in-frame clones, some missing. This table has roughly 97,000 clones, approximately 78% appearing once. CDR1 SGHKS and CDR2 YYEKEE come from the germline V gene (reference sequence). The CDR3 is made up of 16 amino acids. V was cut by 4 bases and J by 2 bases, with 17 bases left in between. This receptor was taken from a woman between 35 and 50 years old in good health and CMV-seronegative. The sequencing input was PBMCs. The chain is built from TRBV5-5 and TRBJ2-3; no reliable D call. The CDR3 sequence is CASSVPHQAYTDTQYF. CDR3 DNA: TGTGCCAGCAGCGTACCCCACCAGGCGTACACAGATACGCAGTATTTT. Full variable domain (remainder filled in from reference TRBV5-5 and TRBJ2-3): DAGVTQSPTHLIKTRGQQVTLRCSPISGHKSVSWYQQVLGQGPQFIFQYYEKEERGRGNFPDRFSARQFPNYSSELNVNALLLGDSALYLCASSVPHQAYTDTQYFGPGTRLTVL.